The table lists the clone carrying this TCR beta chain with a few counts. This CDR3 has 16 amino acids. Germline CDR1 is SGHRS and CDR2 is YFSETQ. V lost 4 bases and J lost 5; bases outside the gene matches: 8. This specimen belongs to a study of T-cell reconstitution after alpha-beta-depleted transplantation in children. Using unique molecular identifiers, the investigators prepared the TCRbeta library. TCRdb recomputed calls from the PCR reads with MiXCR, one row per CDR3 protein. The sample has more than 150,000 distinct CDR3 sequences; 13% to 15% are singletons. Specimen: PBMCs from the stem cell graft donor, collected from the stem cell graft. This sequence originates from a human donor who donated a stem cell graft to a child with acute lymphoblastic leukemia. This rearrangement joins TRBV5-1 to TRBJ2-3; TRBD2 aligns across 12 bases. For the CDR3, the DNA is TGCGCCAGCAGCCCCTCCTCGACTAGCGGGGGAGATACGCAGTATTTT. Translated, it gives CASSPSSTSGGDTQYF. Together with reference TRBV5-1 and TRBJ2-3, the CDR3 gives the full variable domain: KAGVTQTPRYLIKTRGQQVTLSCSPISGHRSVSWYQQTPGQGLQFLFEYFSETQRNKGNFPGRFSGRQFSNSRSEMNVSTLELGDSALYLCASSPSSTSGGDTQYFGPGTRLTVL.